This T cell receptor (beta chain) came from a study of OX40 agonist ivuxolimab in advanced cancers. Study-level background: Patients in dose escalation had liver, melanoma, kidney or head and neck cancers.

Measured with immunoSEQ multiplex PCR; TCRdb has only the in-frame clones, and not every one. The data contain fewer than 90,000 clones, about 87% of them singletons. Study-wide findings and caveats: CD8+ T cells (on average) carried more expanded clones than CD4+ T cells.

Concerning this clone itself: Its antigen is still unknown.

After removal of 5 bases from V and 8 bases from J, the junction contained 8 bases not matched to a gene. Germline-derived CDR1 and CDR2 are MNHEY and SVGAGI. This CDR3 contains 14 residues. Samples of blood were obtained at baseline, on cycle 4 day 1, and on cycle 7 day 1. The chain has TRBV6-5 and TRBJ1-4, with 7 bases that match TRBD1. This TCR was sampled from an adult with an advanced solid tumor such as melanoma, head and neck, liver or kidney cancer. The specimen was CD4+ or CD8+ T cells sorted from blood, collected in a trial of the OX40 agonist ivuxolimab. CDR3 sequence: CASSRGRGDEKLFF. CDR3 nucleotide sequence: TGTGCCAGCAGTAGGGGGCGAGGAGACGAAAAACTGTTTTTT.